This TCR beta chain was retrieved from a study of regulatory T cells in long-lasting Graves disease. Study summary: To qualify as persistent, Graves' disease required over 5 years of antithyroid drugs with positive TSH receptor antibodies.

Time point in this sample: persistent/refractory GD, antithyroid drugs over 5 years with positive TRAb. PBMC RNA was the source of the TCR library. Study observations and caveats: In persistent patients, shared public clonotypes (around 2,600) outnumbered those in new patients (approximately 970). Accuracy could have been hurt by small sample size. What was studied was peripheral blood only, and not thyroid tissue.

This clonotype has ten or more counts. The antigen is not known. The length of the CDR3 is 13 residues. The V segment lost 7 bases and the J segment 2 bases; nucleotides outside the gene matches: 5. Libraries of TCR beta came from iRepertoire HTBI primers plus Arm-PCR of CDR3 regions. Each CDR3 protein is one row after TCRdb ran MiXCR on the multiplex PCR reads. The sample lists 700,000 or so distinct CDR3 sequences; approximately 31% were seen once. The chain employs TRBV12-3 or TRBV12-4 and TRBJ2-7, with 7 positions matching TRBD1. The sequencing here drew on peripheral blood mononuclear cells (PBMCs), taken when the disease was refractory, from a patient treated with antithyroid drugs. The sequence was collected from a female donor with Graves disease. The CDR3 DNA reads TGTGCCAGCAACCCTGGGACAGCCTACGAGCAGTACTTC. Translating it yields CASNPGTAYEQYF.